This T cell receptor beta chain derives from a study of tumor and adjacent non-tumor tissue in lung cancer. Study-level points and caveats: Compared with tumor, normal lung showed significantly lower TCR diversity.

In this sample, this clonotype turned up a few times. The antigen is undetermined. Just one base apart from a much larger clone, this may be a read error. Likely a read error: the CDR3 ends without its conserved phenylalanine or tryptophan. Trimming took 5 bases from V and 5 from J, leaving 23 bases between them. The germline CDR1 and CDR2 sequences are SGHAT and FQNNGV. The CDR3 runs 17 residues. This sample's RNA came from whole unsorted tissue. The library came from three nested PCR rounds adapted from ARM-PCR protocols. From the multiplex PCR reads, TCRdb called clonotypes with MiXCR, one entry per CDR3 protein. Of 200,000 to 250,000 distinct CDR3 sequences listed, approximately 74% are singletons.

This chain uses TRBV11-2 with TRBJ2-3; a weak D match, TRBD2 (7 bases). Specimen: lung tumor tissue. This TCR came from a man aged 60 to 75 with non-small cell lung cancer. CDR3 loop: CASSGGPSWGGRDTQYL. The CDR3 bases are TGTGCCAGCAGCGGGGGGCCTTCATGGGGGGGCCGAGATACGCAGTATTTG.